This T cell receptor (beta chain) was obtained from a study of blood T cells in healthy people across ages. From germline, CDR1 is SEHNR and CDR2 FQNEAQ (reference sequence). V shed 4 bases, J shed 11 bases, and the junction held 8 bases outside the gene matches. The CDR3 is made up of 13 amino acids. PCR was performed a second time for roughly 7 to 12 cycles using a sample-barcoded 5' primer and a J-beta primer mix. TCRdb recomputed calls from the 5' RACE reads with MiXCR, one row per CDR3 protein. This table holds some 780,000 distinct CDR3 sequences, 45% to 70% found once. The rearrangement uses TRBV7-9 and TRBJ2-1, with 7 bases fitting TRBD2. The sequenced material came from blood. The source is a man aged 40-55 years in good health. CDR3 bases: TGTGCCAGCAGCTCGGGAGGCGGGTCACAGCAGTTCTTC. Its protein is CASSSGGGSQQFF.